This T cell receptor (beta chain) emerged from a study of OX40 agonist ivuxolimab in advanced cancers. Whole-study context: Across the patients, intravenous ivuxolimab was delivered every 2 weeks at 0.01 to 10 mg/kg.

Profiled with immunoSEQ multiplex PCR; TCRdb holds only in-frame clones, not every one. Altogether nearly 45,000 clones are present, approximately 80% being singletons, with the ten largest covering around 16%. Overall study findings and caveats: CD4+ and CD8+ T cells in blood underwent clonal expansion by week 6 at 0.1 to 3.0 mg/kg.

The germline CDR1 and CDR2 sequences are SQVTM and ANQGSEA. V lost 1 base to trimming and J lost 5 bases, with 16 bases between them. This CDR3 is 15 amino acids long. With respect to this clone: The antigen is not known.

The specimen was CD4+ or CD8+ T cells sorted from blood, collected in a trial of the OX40 agonist ivuxolimab. The V gene is TRBV29-1, the J gene TRBJ2-3, with D perhaps given as TRBD1 or TRBD2 (6 bases each). This TCR came from an adult with an advanced solid tumor such as melanoma, head and neck, liver or kidney cancer. In nucleotides, the CDR3 is TGCAGCGTTGAAGGAGGTGACAGGCGGGGAGATACGCAGTATTTT. Translating gives CSVEGGDRRGDTQYF.